The clone carrying this T cell receptor (beta chain) has only one observation. Its specificity is unknown. This specimen belongs to a study of T-cell reconstitution after alpha-beta-depleted transplantation in children. Study-level results: Surviving thymic progenitors and recipient T cells were the source of high TCRbeta diversity at day 60 in some patients. About two months after transplant, alpha-beta T cells reportedly came from several hundred expanded graft clones.

During its preparation, the TCRbeta library received unique molecular identifiers. TCRdb re-analysed the PCR reads in MiXCR, keeping a single row per CDR3 protein. The sample lists 800,000 to 1,000,000 distinct CDR3 sequences, 25% to 35% occurring once. Trimming cost V 3 bases and J 4 bases; bases outside gene matches: 6. This CDR3 comprises 14 residues. From germline, CDR1 is DFQATT and CDR2 SNEGSKA (reference sequence). This clonotype was obtained from a boy younger than two who had a stem cell transplant for SCID, so the T cells may come from the graft donor. The rearrangement joins TRBV20-1 to TRBJ2-5, with 9 positions matching TRBD2. Sequences were derived from PBMCs, mostly from graft donor cells, sampled 360 days after TCRalphabeta/CD19-depleted stem cell transplant. The CDR3 loop is CSASVLAGGETQYF. Here the CDR3 DNA reads TGCAGTGCTAGTGTACTAGCGGGCGGAGAGACCCAGTACTTC.